A selection of T cell receptor beta chains follows, all from one sample in a study of blood T cell repertoires in COVID-19. Clones were sequenced by immunoSEQ multiplex PCR, and TCRdb holds only the in-frame ones, with some missing. The sample holds about 330,000 clones, about 87% seen once. Sequencing used PBMCs or T cells enriched from blood (not recorded which). The receptors derive from a woman aged 30 to 39 who had recovered from COVID-19. Both conserved end residues are part of each CDR3. D genes are given only for firm matches. The size field is filled for only some rows; it gives once, few, many or a size class.

TRBV13	NA	TRBJ2-3	NA	CASSLEPPGPDTQYF	TGTGCCAGCAGCTTAGAACCCCCAGGGCCAGATACGCAGTATTTT
TRBV28	TRBD2	TRBJ2-1	NA	CASRILGGASYNEQFF	TGTGCCAGCAGGATCCTCGGGGGGGCGAGTTACAATGAGCAGTTCTTC
TRBV30	TRBD1	TRBJ1-5	NA	CAWSWGQHGQPQHF	TGTGCCTGGAGTTGGGGACAGCACGGTCAGCCCCAGCATTTT
TRBV10-3	TRBD1	TRBJ2-7	once	CAISREQGSYEQYF	TGTGCCATCAGTAGGGAACAGGGGTCGTACGAGCAGTACTTC
TRBV5-1	NA	TRBJ1-1	once	CASSFLSVNTEAFF	TGCGCCAGCAGCTTCCTTAGTGTGAACACTGAAGCTTTCTTT
TRBV11-2	NA	TRBJ1-2	NA	CASSLGGVDFYTF	TGTGCCAGCAGCTTAGGGGGAGTGGACTTCTACACCTTC
TRBV5-4	NA	TRBJ1-3	NA	CASSSQGSGNTIYF	TGTGCCAGCAGCTCACAGGGTTCAGGAAACACCATATATTTT
TRBV5-1	TRBD1	TRBJ2-3	once	CASSLGQGASDTQYF	TGCGCCAGCAGCTTGGGGCAGGGGGCTTCAGATACGCAGTATTTT
TRBV7-2	TRBD1	TRBJ1-4	once	CASSSQVDRGEKLFF	TGTGCCAGCAGCTCACAGGTGGACAGGGGTGAAAAACTGTTTTTT
TRBV4-1	NA	TRBJ1-5	NA	CASSQGVLGRNQPQHF	TGCGCCAGCAGCCAAGGAGTTTTAGGGAGAAATCAGCCCCAGCATTTT
TRBV13	NA	TRBJ1-1	few	CASSPGRSTEAFF	TGTGCCAGCAGCCCGGGGAGGAGCACTGAAGCTTTCTTT
TRBV6-2/TRBV6-3	NA	TRBJ1-2	once	CASSYLGGANYGYTF	TGTGCCAGCAGTTACTTAGGCGGAGCTAACTATGGCTACACCTTC
TRBV4-2	NA	TRBJ1-3	NA	CASSLEGSGNTIYF	TGTGCCAGCAGTCTCGAGGGCTCTGGAAACACCATATATTTT
TRBV4-1	NA	TRBJ2-4	NA	CASSQDPGNIQYF	TGCGCCAGCAGCCAAGATCCAGGGAACATTCAGTACTTC
TRBV2	TRBD1	TRBJ2-1	NA	CASSGQGRYNEQFF	TGTGCCAGCAGTGGACAGGGGAGGTACAATGAGCAGTTCTTC
TRBV19	TRBD1	TRBJ1-5	NA	CASNGGTGRQPQHF	TGTGCCAGTAATGGAGGGACAGGGCGGCAGCCCCAGCATTTT
TRBV4-2	NA	TRBJ2-3	NA	CASSQDVYSTDTQYF	TGTGCCAGCAGCCAAGATGTGTATAGCACAGATACGCAGTATTTT
TRBV5-4	TRBD2	TRBJ2-1	NA	CASSVGLAGPYNEQFF	TGTGCCAGCAGCGTGGGACTAGCGGGGCCCTACAATGAGCAGTTCTTC
TRBV7-9	NA	TRBJ1-1	NA	CASSLLGEGNTEAFF	TGTGCCAGCAGCTTATTGGGGGAGGGGAACACTGAAGCTTTCTTT
TRBV6-5	NA	TRBJ1-4	NA	CAGRGGLNEKLFF	TGTGCCGGACGGGGGGGCCTAAATGAAAAACTGTTTTTT
TRBV28	NA	TRBJ1-2	NA	CASTVGGAFNGYTF	TGTGCCAGCACCGTGGGGGGGGCGTTTAATGGCTACACCTTC
TRBV4-2	NA	TRBJ2-7	NA	CASSQGSGHGYEQYF	TGTGCCAGCAGCCAAGGTTCAGGGCACGGATACGAGCAGTACTTC
TRBV14	TRBD1	TRBJ1-1	NA	CASSQERGLNTEAFF	TGTGCCAGCAGCCAAGAAAGGGGGCTCAACACTGAAGCTTTCTTT
TRBV4-3	TRBD2	TRBJ2-3	NA	CASSQDGGGGTDTQYF	TGCGCCAGCAGCCAAGATGGGGGGGGTGGCACAGATACGCAGTATTTT
TRBV9	NA	TRBJ2-1	once	CASSVAGGPYNEQFF	TGTGCCAGCAGCGTAGCAGGAGGGCCGTACAATGAGCAGTTCTTC
TRBV18	TRBD1	TRBJ2-7	NA	CASSLGQGFYEQYF	TGTGCCAGCTCACTGGGACAGGGATTCTACGAGCAGTACTTC
TRBV5-1	NA	TRBJ1-1	NA	CASSLVTIADSNTEAFF	TGCGCCAGCAGCTTGGTCACTATCGCAGACTCGAACACTGAAGCTTTCTTT